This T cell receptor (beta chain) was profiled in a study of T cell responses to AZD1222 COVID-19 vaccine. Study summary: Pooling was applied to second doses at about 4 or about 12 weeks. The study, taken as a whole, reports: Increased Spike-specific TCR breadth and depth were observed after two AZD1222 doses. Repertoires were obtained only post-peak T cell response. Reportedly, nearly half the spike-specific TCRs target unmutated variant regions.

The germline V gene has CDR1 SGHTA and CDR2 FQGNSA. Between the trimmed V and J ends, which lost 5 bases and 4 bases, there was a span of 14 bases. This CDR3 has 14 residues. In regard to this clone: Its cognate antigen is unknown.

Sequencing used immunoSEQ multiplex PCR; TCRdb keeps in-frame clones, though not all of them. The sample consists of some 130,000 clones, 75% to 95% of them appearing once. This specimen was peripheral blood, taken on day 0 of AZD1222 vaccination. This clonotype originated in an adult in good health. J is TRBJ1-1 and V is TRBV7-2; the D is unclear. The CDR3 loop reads CASSLVGNPTEAFF. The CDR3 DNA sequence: TGTGCCAGCAGCCTAGTGGGCAATCCCACTGAAGCTTTCTTT.